These 20 T cell receptor beta chains were sequenced from one sample in a study of blood T cell repertoires in COVID-19. Libraries were prepared by immunoSEQ multiplex PCR; TCRdb keeps only in-frame clonotypes and omits some of them. The sample holds approximately 290,000 clones; about nine tenths are singletons and the top ten take roughly 2.1%. The sample consisted of peripheral blood. These receptors were collected from a man between 18 and 35 years old with active or convalescent COVID-19.

This clone showed up just a few times. CDR3 sequence (DNA): TGTGCCAGCTCCCCATCTAGAGGGTTAGGCTCACCCCTCCACTTT. Its translation is CASSPSRGLGSPLHF. This rearrangement joins TRBV18 to TRBJ1-6; no clear D. Trimming cost V 6 bases and J 10 bases, with 19 bases left between them. CDR3 length: 15 residues. Germline CDR1 and CDR2: KGHSH and LQKENI.

This chain joins TRBV11-3 and TRBJ1-2, with D hard to call. The V gene lost 3 bases and the J gene lost 2 bases, with 10 bases spanning the gap. The CDR3 consists of 14 residues. Germline CDR1 SGHNT, CDR2 YENEEA. The DNA for the CDR3 is TGTGCCAGCAGCTTGTGGCAGAAAAACTATGGCTACACCTTC. Translation gives CASSLWQKNYGYTF.

This clone came up a few times. CDR3 in amino acids: CASSPRPGDTEAFF. The DNA of the CDR3 is TGTGCCAGCTCACCACGTCCAGGGGACACTGAAGCTTTCTTT. The chain is built from TRBV18 and TRBJ1-1; TRBD1 is a possible D gene (6 bases). The CDR3 is 14 residues long. Germline lookup yields CDR1 KGHSH and CDR2 LQKENI. Deletions cut 1 base from V and 3 bases from J, with 9 bases between.

This chain uses TRBV28 with TRBJ1-4; 9 nucleotides align to TRBD1. The CDR3 runs 15 residues. V gave up 5 bases and J gave up 5 bases; unmatched junction bases: 6. Germline CDR1 MDHEN, CDR2 SYDVKM. CDR3: CASSVAGTGNEKLFF. In nucleotides, the CDR3 is TGTGCCAGCAGTGTCGCCGGGACAGGGAATGAAAAACTGTTTTTT.

The genes are TRBV12-3 or TRBV12-4 and TRBJ1-3; D not certain. The CDR3 extends over 13 amino acids. Trimming removed 7 bases from V and 0 bases from J, with 7 bases in between. The CDR3 sequence: CASTMNSGNTIYF. The CDR3 coding sequence is TGTGCCAGCACTATGAACTCTGGAAACACCATATATTTT.

The genes are TRBV7-9 and TRBJ1-1; D ambiguous. CDR3 length equals 13 residues. V lost 0 bases and J lost 3, with 5 bases in between. In germline, CDR1 is SEHNR, CDR2 FQNEAQ (reference sequence). DNA for the CDR3: TGTGCCAGCAGCTTAGCCTCAGACACTGAAGCTTTCTTT. Protein sequence: CASSLASDTEAFF.

As regards this clone: Other nucleotide sequences in the sample specify the same CDR3. The V call is TRBV19, the J call TRBJ2-7, with no clear D. Trimming pared 4 bases from V and 0 bases from J, leaving 4 bases between. The germline V gene encodes CDR1 LNHDA and CDR2 SQIVND (reference sequence). The CDR3 covers 12 residues. The CDR3 sequence: CASSTGSYEQYF. The CDR3 DNA sequence: TGTGCCAGTAGTACGGGCTCCTACGAGCAGTACTTC.

Comment on this clone: Other DNA sequences in this sample translate to the same CDR3. The CDR3 region is CASSLSQGMNTEAFF. The CDR3 region has the DNA TGCGCCAGCAGCTTGTCCCAGGGCATGAACACTGAAGCTTTCTTT. The chain uses TRBV5-1 and TRBJ1-1; D is perhaps TRBD1 (5 bases). V was cut by 1 base and J by 0 bases, with 10 bases left in between. CDR3 length equals 15 residues. Looked up from germline, CDR1 is SGHRS and CDR2 is YFSETQ. Filled out from reference TRBV5-1 and TRBJ1-1, the complete variable domain reads KAGVTQTPRYLIKTRGQQVTLSCSPISGHRSVSWYQQTPGQGLQFLFEYFSETQRNKGNFPGRFSGRQFSNSRSEMNVSTLELGDSALYLCASSLSQGMNTEAFFGQGTRLTVV.

V and J are TRBV5-1 and TRBJ2-5; 8 nucleotides match TRBD1. The CDR3 contains 17 residues. Per germline, CDR1 SGHRS and CDR2 YFSETQ. Trimming at V came to 4 bases and at J to 1 base, leaving 12 bases not matched to a gene. The CDR3 spells CASSRGLDRALQETQYF. Written as DNA, the CDR3 is TGCGCCAGCAGCCGAGGTCTGGACAGGGCCCTCCAAGAGACCCAGTACTTC.

The CDR3 DNA reads as TGCGCCAGCAGCCTAGGACTGTTTGGGGGGTACACAGATACGCAGTATTTT. As protein: CASSLGLFGGYTDTQYF. The V gene is TRBV4-3, the J gene TRBJ2-3; D possibly corresponds to TRBD2 (6 bases). Trimming removed 4 bases at V and 2 bases at J, with 19 bases between. Germline V lookup: CDR1 LGHNA, CDR2 YSLEER. This CDR3 is 17 amino acids long.

As for this clone: This sample includes further DNA sequences coding for the same CDR3. The genes are TRBV28 and TRBJ2-7; D is possibly TRBD1 (5 bases). CDR1 MDHEN and CDR2 SYDVKM come from the germline V gene. V was trimmed by 0 bases and J by 0 bases, leaving 9 bases between them. This CDR3 has 15 amino acids. CDR3 sequence: CASSLWQGVSYEQYF. The CDR3 region has the DNA TGTGCCAGCAGTTTATGGCAGGGCGTCTCCTACGAGCAGTACTTC.

This clone was found a few times. CDR3 coding DNA: TGCGCCAGCAGCTACGAGGGGGCCTGGACTGAAGCTTTCTTT. The encoded protein is CASSYEGAWTEAFF. The rearrangement links TRBV5-1 to TRBJ1-1, with 7 positions matching TRBD1. Germline CDR1 and CDR2: SGHRS and YFSETQ. The CDR3 has 14 residues. J was trimmed by 5 bases and V by 3 bases; bases with no gene match: 7. Complete variable domain (other parts from reference TRBV5-1 and TRBJ1-1): KAGVTQTPRYLIKTRGQQVTLSCSPISGHRSVSWYQQTPGQGLQFLFEYFSETQRNKGNFPGRFSGRQFSNSRSEMNVSTLELGDSALYLCASSYEGAWTEAFFGQGTRLTVV.

The CDR3 sequence is CASSLAGNEKLFF. The CDR3 nucleotides read TGTGCCAGCAGCTTAGCGGGGAATGAAAAACTGTTTTTT. The V and J genes are TRBV11-2 and TRBJ1-4, with D unresolved. The CDR3 sequence is 13 residues long. Germline V gives CDR1 SGHAT, CDR2 FQNNGV. V shed 1 base and J shed 5 bases, with 5 bases lying between them. Together with reference TRBV11-2 and TRBJ1-4, the CDR3 gives the full variable domain: EAGVAQSPRYKIIEKRQSVAFWCNPISGHATLYWYQQILGQGPKLLIQFQNNGVVDDSQLPKDRFSAERLKGVDSTLKIQPAKLEDSAVYLCASSLAGNEKLFFGSGTQLSVL.

The rearrangement joins TRBV29-1 to TRBJ1-2, with D perhaps matching TRBD1 (5 bases). Germline V CDR1 and CDR2: SQVTM, ANQGSEA. V was trimmed by 2 bases and J by 2 bases, leaving 15 bases between them. This CDR3 is 15 amino acids long. CDR3 residues: CSVEPRGGPNYGYTF. CDR3 DNA sequence: TGCAGCGTTGAACCCCGCGGGGGTCCAAACTATGGCTACACCTTC.

The genes are TRBV2 and TRBJ1-1; D perhaps matches TRBD1 (5 bases). Germline CDR1 is SNHLY and CDR2 is FYNNEI. Trimming took off 7 bases at V and 1 base at J, with 22 bases between the two ends. The CDR3 extends over 17 amino acids. CDR3 sequence (DNA): TGTGCCAGCAACATCCGGGACGACGGGAGGGGGAACACTGAAGCTTTCTTT. It codes for CASNIRDDGRGNTEAFF.

The rearrangement joins TRBV10-3 to TRBJ2-1; 9 bases line up with TRBD2. The CDR3 runs to 16 residues. V gave up 6 bases and J gave up 2 bases; unmatched junction bases: 8. The germline CDR1 and CDR2 sequences are ENHRY and SYGVKD. The CDR3 coding sequence is TGTGCCATCAGCTCACTTAGCGGGAGTACCTACAATGAGCAGTTCTTC. This codes for CAISSLSGSTYNEQFF.

The chain employs TRBV7-8 and TRBJ1-2; 7 bases align to TRBD1. The CDR3 extends over 15 amino acids. CDR1 is SGHVS, CDR2 FQNEAQ, per germline. J was trimmed by 7 bases and V by 1 base; bases with no gene match: 9. CDR3 DNA sequence: TGTGCCAGCAGCTTAGATGGGACAGCCTATGCTGGCTACACCTTC. Translation gives CASSLDGTAYAGYTF.

The rearrangement links TRBV24-1 to TRBJ2-5; tentative D call: TRBD1 (6 bases). This CDR3 comprises 13 residues. V gave up 9 bases and J gave up 1 base, with 11 bases separating them. Germline V lookup: CDR1 KGHDR, CDR2 SFDVKD. CDR3 DNA: TGTGCCACCGCGACCAGGGGCCAAGAGACCCAGTACTTC. It codes for CATATRGQETQYF.

This clone appeared a few times. The chain couples TRBV3-1 (or the pseudogene TRBV3-2) to TRBJ2-5; 7 nucleotides align to TRBD2. The CDR3 sequence is 17 residues long. V shed 0 bases and J 1 base; nucleotides not matched to a gene: 8. CDR1 is LGHDT and CDR2 is YNNKEL in the germline V gene (reference sequence). The CDR3: CASSQEKGLAVQETQYF. CDR3 sequence (DNA): TGTGCCAGCAGCCAAGAAAAGGGCCTAGCGGTCCAAGAGACCCAGTACTTC.

The chain combines TRBV10-1 with TRBJ1-2; 8 bases are shared with TRBD1. The CDR3 contains 14 residues. V gave up 6 bases and J gave up 4 bases; unmatched junction bases: 7. The germline V gene has CDR1 WNHNN and CDR2 SYGVQD (reference sequence). The CDR3, as DNA: TGCGCCAGCAGGGACAGGGCTTCTTTCTATGGCTACACCTTC. Encoded protein: CASRDRASFYGYTF.